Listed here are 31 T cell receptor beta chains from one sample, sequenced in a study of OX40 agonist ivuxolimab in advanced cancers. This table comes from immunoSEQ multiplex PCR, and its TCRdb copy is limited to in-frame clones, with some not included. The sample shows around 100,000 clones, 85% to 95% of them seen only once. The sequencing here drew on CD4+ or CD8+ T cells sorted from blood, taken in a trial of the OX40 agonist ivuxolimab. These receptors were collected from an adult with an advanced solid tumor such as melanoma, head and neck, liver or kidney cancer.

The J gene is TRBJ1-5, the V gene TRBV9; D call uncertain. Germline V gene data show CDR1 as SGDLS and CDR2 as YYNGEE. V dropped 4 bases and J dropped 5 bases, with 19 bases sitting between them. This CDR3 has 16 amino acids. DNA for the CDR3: TGTGCCAGCAGCCCTTCGGCCTCCCCGGTGGATCAGCCCCAGCATTTT. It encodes CASSPSASPVDQPQHF. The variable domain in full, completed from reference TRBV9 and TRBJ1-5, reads DSGVTQTPKHLITATGQRVTLRCSPRSGDLSVYWYQQSLDQGLQFLIQYYNGEERAKGNILERFSAQQFPDLHSELNLSSLELGDSALYFCASSPSASPVDQPQHFGDGTRLSIL.

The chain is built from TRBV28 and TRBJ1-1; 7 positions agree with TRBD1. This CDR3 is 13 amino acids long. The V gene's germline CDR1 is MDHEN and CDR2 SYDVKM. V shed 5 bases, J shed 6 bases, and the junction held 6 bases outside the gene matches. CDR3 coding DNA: TGTGCCAGCAGTACAACGGACAGGCCTGAAGCTTTCTTT. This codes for CASSTTDRPEAFF. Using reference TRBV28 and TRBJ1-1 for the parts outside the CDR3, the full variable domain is DVKVTQSSRYLVKRTGEKVFLECVQDMDHENMFWYRQDPGLGLRLIYFSYDVKMKEKGDIPEGYSVSREKKERFSLILESASTNQTSMYLCASSTTDRPEAFFGQGTRLTVV.

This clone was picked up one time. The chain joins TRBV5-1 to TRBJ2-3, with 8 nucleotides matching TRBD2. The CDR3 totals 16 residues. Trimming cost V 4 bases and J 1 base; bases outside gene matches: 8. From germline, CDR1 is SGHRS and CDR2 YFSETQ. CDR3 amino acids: CASSRQLAGGTDTQYF. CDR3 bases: TGCGCCAGCAGCCGGCAGCTAGCGGGCGGCACAGATACGCAGTATTTT.

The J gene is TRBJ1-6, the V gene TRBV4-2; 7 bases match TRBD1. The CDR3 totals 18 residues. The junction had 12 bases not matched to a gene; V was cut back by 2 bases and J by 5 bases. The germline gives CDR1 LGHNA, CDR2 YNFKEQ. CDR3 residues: CASSQPWAGTENNSPLHF. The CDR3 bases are TGTGCCAGCAGCCAACCGTGGGCCGGGACAGAGAATAATTCACCCCTCCACTTT.

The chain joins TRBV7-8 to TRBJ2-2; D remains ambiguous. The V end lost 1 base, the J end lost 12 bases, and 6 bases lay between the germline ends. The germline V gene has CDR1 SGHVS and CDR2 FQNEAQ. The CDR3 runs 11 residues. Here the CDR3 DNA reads TGTGCCAGCAGCTTAGACACAAAGCTGTTTTTT. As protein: CASSLDTKLFF.

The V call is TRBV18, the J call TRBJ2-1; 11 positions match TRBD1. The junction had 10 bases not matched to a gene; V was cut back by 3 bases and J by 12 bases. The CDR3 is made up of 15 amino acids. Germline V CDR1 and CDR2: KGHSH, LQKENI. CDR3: CASSPPGTGGIGQFF. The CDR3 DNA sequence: TGTGCCAGCTCACCTCCCGGGACAGGGGGAATCGGGCAGTTCTTC.

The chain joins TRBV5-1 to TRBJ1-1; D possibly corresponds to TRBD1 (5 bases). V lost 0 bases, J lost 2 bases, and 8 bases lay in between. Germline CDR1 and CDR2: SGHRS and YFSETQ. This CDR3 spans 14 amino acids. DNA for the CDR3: TGCGCCAGCAGCTTGGAAGGACAAAACACTGAAGCTTTCTTT. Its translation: CASSLEGQNTEAFF.

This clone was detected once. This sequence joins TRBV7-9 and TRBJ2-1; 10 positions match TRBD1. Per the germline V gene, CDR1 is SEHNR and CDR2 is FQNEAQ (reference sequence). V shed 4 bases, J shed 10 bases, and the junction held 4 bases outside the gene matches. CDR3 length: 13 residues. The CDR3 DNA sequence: TGTGCCAGCAGCTCGGGACAGGGGAACGAGCAGTTCTTC. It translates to CASSSGQGNEQFF.

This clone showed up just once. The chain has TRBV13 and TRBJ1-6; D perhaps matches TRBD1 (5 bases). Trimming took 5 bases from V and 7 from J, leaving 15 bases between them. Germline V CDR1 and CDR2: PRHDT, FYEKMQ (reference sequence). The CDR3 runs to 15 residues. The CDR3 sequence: CASSLRQTGNSPLHF. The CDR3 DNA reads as TGTGCCAGCAGCCTCAGACAGACGGGGAATTCACCCCTCCACTTT. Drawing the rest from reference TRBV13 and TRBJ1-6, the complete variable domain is AAGVIQSPRHLIKEKRETATLKCYPIPRHDTVYWYQQGPGQDPQFLISFYEKMQSDKGSIPDRFSAQQFSDYHSELNMSSLELGDSALYFCASSLRQTGNSPLHFGNGTRLTVT.

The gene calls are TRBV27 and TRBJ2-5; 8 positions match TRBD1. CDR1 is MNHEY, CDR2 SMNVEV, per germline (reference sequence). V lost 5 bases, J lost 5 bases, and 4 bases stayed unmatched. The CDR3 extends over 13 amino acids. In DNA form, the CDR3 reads TGTGCCAGCAGTCCCAGGGGGCAGGAGACCCAGTACTTC. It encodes CASSPRGQETQYF.

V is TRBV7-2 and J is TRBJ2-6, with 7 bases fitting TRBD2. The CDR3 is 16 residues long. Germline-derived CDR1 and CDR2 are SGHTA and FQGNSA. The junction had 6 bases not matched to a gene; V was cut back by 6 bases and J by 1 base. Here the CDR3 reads CASRRGLGSGANVLTF. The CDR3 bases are TGTGCCAGCAGACGTGGACTAGGGTCTGGGGCCAACGTCCTGACTTTC.

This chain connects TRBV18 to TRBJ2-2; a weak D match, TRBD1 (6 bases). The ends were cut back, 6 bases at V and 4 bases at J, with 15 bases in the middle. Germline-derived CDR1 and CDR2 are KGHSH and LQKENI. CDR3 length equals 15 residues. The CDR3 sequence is CASSRPGVSTGELFF. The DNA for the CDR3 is TGTGCCAGCTCCCGACCAGGGGTTTCCACCGGGGAGCTGTTTTTT.

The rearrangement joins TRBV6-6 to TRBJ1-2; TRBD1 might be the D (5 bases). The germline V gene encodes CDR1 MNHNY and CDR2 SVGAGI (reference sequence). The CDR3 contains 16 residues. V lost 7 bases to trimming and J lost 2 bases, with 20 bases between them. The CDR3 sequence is CASTPRDSRNNYGYTF. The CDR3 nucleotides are TGTGCCAGCACCCCCCGGGACTCCAGGAACAACTATGGCTACACCTTC.

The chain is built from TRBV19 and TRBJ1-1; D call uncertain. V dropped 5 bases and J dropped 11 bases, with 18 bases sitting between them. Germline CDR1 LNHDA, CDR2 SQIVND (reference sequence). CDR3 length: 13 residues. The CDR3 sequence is CASSDRAITWAFF. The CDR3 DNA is TGTGCCAGTAGTGACCGGGCCATAACTTGGGCTTTCTTT.

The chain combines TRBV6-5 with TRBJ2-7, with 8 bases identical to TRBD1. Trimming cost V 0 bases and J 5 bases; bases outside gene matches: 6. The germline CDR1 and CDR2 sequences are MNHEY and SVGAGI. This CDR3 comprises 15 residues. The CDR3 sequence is CASSYSTRGRDEQYF. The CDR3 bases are TGTGCCAGCAGTTACTCGACCAGGGGGCGCGACGAGCAGTACTTC.

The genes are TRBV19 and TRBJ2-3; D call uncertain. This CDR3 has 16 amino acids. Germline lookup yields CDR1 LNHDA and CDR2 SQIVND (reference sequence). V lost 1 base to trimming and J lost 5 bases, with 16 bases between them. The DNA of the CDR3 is TGTGCCAGTAGTATAGGGCCCGGGCCAGGCGAAGATACGCAGTATTTT. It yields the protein CASSIGPGPGEDTQYF. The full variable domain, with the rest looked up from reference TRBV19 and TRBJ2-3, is DGGITQSPKYLFRKEGQNVTLSCEQNLNHDAMYWYRQDPGQGLRLIYYSQIVNDFQKGDIAEGYSVSREKKESFPLTVTSAQKNPTAFYLCASSIGPGPGEDTQYFGPGTRLTVL.

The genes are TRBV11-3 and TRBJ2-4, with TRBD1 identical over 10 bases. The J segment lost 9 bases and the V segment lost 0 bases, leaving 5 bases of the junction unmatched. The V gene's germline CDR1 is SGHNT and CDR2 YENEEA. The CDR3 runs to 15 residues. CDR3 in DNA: TGTGCCAGCAGCTTAGATGAGGGACAGGGGAGCATTCAGTACTTC. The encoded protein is CASSLDEGQGSIQYF.

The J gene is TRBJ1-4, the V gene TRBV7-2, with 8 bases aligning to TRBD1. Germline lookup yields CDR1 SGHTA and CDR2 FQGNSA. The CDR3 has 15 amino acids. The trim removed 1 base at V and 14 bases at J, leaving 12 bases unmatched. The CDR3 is CASSLVGAGGRSLFF. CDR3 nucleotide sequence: TGTGCCAGCAGCTTAGTTGGGGCAGGGGGCAGGAGCCTGTTTTTT.

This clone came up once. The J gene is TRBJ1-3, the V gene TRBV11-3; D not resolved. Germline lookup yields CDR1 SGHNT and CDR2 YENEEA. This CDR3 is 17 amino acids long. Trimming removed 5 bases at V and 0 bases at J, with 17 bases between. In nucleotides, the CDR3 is TGTGCCAGCAGCCTTCGTCCAGAGCATTCCTCTGGAAACACCATATATTTT. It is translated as CASSLRPEHSSGNTIYF.

CDR3 sequence: CAGIFMGNTEAFF. CDR3 nucleotide sequence: TGTGCCGGTATCTTTATGGGGAACACTGAAGCTTTCTTT. This rearrangement joins TRBV2 to TRBJ1-1; D gene ambiguous. The CDR3 is 13 residues long. Trimming pared 11 bases from V and 1 base from J, leaving 14 bases between. The germline CDR1 and CDR2 sequences are SNHLY and FYNNEI.

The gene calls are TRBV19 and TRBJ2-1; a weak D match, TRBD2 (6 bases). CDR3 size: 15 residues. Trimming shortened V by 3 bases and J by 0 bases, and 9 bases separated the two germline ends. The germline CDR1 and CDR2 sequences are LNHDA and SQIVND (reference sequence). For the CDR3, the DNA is TGTGCCAGTAGTATTGGGCGGGACTCCTACAATGAGCAGTTCTTC. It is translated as CASSIGRDSYNEQFF.

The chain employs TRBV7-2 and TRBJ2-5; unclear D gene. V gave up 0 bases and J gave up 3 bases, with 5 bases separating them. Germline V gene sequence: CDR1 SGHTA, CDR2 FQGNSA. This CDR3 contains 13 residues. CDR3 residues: CASSLAWEETQYF. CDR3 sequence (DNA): TGTGCCAGCAGCTTAGCGTGGGAAGAGACCCAGTACTTC.

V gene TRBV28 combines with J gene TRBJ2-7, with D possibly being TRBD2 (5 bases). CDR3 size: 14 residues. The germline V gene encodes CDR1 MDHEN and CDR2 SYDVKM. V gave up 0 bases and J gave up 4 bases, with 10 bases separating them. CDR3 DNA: TGTGCCAGCAGTTTATGGGCACGGGGATACGAGCAGTACTTC. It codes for CASSLWARGYEQYF.

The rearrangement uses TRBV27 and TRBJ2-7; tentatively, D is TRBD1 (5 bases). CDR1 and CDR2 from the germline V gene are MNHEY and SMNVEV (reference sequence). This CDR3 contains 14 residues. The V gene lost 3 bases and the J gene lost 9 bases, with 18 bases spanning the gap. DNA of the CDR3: TGTGCCAGCAGTTTGATGCAGGGCACCGGCGGGCAGTACTTC. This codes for CASSLMQGTGGQYF.

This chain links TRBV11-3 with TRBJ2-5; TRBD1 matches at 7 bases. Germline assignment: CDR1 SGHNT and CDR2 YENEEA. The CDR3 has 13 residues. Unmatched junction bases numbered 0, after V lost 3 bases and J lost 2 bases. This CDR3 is CASSFRGQETQYF. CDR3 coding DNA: TGTGCCAGCAGCTTCAGGGGGCAAGAGACCCAGTACTTC.

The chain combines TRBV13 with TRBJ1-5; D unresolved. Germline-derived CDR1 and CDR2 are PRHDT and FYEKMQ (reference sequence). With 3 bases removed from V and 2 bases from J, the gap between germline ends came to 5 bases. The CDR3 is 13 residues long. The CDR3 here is CASSFRGNQPQHF. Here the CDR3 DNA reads TGTGCCAGCAGCTTTCGGGGCAATCAGCCCCAGCATTTT. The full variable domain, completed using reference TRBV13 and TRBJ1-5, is AAGVIQSPRHLIKEKRETATLKCYPIPRHDTVYWYQQGPGQDPQFLISFYEKMQSDKGSIPDRFSAQQFSDYHSELNMSSLELGDSALYFCASSFRGNQPQHFGDGTRLSIL.

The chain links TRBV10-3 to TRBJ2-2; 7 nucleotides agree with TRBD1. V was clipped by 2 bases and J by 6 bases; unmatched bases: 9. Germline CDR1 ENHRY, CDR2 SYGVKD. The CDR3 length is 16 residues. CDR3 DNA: TGTGCCATCAGTGAGGCGAGACAGGGAGTACCCGGGGAGCTGTTTTTT. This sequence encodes CAISEARQGVPGELFF.

The chain's CDR3 is CASSDPGRSTEAFF. In DNA form, the CDR3 reads TGTGCCAGCAGTGATCCGGGGAGGAGCACTGAAGCTTTCTTT. This sequence joins TRBV2 and TRBJ1-1; no firm D call. In germline, CDR1 is SNHLY, CDR2 FYNNEI. This CDR3 comprises 14 residues. Trimming took 3 bases from V and 4 from J, leaving 12 bases between them.

CDR3 nucleotide sequence: TGTGCCAGCAGACCCGGGACGAACACCGGGGAGCTGTTTTTT. Its protein is CASRPGTNTGELFF. The genes are TRBV7-9 and TRBJ2-2; D may be TRBD2 (5 bases). The CDR3 totals 14 residues. V dropped 6 bases and J dropped 0 bases, with 8 bases sitting between them. Germline-derived CDR1 and CDR2 are SEHNR and FQNEAQ (reference sequence).

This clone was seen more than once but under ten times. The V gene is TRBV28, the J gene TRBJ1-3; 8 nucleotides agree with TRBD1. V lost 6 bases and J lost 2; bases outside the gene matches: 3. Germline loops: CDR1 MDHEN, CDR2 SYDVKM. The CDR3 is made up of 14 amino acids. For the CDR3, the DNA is TGTGCCAGCAGCGCGGGACAGGCTGGAAACACCATATATTTT. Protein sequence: CASSAGQAGNTIYF.

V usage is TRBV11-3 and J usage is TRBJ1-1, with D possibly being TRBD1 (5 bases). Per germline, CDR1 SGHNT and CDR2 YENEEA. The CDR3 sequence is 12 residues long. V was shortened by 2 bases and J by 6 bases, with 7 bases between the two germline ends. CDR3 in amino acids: CASSLRGAEAFF. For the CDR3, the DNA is TGTGCCAGCAGCTTAAGGGGTGCTGAAGCTTTCTTT.